This note documents a single T cell receptor (beta chain) sequence. CDR3 length equals 15 residues. Germline CDR1 reads GTSNPN; CDR2 reads SVGIG (reference sequence). The V and J ends lost 1 base and 0 bases respectively, with 7 bases between them. Repertoires were generated with immunoSEQ multiplex PCR, while TCRdb's copy carries only in-frame clones and drops some. This table holds fewer than 1.8 million clones, approximately 98.5% found once. These data are taken from a study of shared clonotypes between healthy human individuals. The chain is built from TRBV30 and TRBJ2-6; unclear D gene. This TCR was sampled from a man aged 25-45 years in good health. Sequenced: naive CD4+ T cells sorted from blood. This sample's subset: CD45RA+ positively selected. The CDR3 bases are TGTGCCTGGAGTGGACCAAACTCTGGGGCCAACGTCCTGACTTTC. This codes for CAWSGPNSGANVLTF.